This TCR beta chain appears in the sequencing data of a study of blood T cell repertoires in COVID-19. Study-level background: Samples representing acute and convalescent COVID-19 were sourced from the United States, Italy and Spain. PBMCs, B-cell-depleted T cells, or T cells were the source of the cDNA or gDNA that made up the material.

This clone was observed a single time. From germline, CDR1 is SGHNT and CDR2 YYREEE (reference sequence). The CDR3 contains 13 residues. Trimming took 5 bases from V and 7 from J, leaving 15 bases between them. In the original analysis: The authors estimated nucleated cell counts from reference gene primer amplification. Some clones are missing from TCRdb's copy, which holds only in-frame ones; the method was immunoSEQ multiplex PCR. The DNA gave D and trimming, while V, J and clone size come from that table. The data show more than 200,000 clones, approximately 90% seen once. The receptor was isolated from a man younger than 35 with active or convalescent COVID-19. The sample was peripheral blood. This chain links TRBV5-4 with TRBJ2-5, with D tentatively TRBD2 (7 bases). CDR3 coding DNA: TGTGCCAGCAGTGAGGGGGGGGAAGGGACCCAGTACTTC. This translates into CASSEGGEGTQYF.